This T cell receptor beta chain was retrieved from a study of blood T cells in healthy people across ages. Findings and limits, study-wide: Per million T cells, TCR beta diversity dropped roughly linearly as age increased. Greater diversity and more naive CD4+ cells were seen in long-lived donors than in aged donors.

The authors ran a second PCR of 7 to 11 cycles using a sample-barcoded 5' primer and a J-beta primer mix. A template-switch adaptor containing 12 random nucleotides labeled each cDNA molecule. TCRdb fed the 5' RACE reads into MiXCR, producing one record per CDR3 protein. The sample contains roughly 1.6 million distinct CDR3 sequences, around 35% of which appear only once. The CDR3 contains 15 residues. Looked up from germline, CDR1 is SGHRS and CDR2 is YFSETQ. V was clipped by 3 bases and J by 2 bases; unmatched bases: 6. The table lists this clonotype with a few counts. As yet, its antigen is unknown. Each of the donors had roughly 9.7 milliliters of peripheral blood drawn into EDTA-treated Vacutainer tubes.

This receptor was obtained from a woman aged 30 to 39 in good health. The sample comprised blood. The rearrangement uses TRBV5-1 and TRBJ2-5, with 8 bases identical to TRBD2. CDR3 coding DNA: TGCGCCAGCAGCTCCCTCACTAGCGGACAAGAGACCCAGTACTTC. Translating gives CASSSLTSGQETQYF.